This is a list of T cell receptor beta chains from one sample in a study of regulatory T cells in long-lasting Graves disease. TCRdb processed the multiplex PCR reads anew with MiXCR; each CDR3 protein has one entry. The data hold hundreds of thousands of distinct CDR3 sequences, with 15% to 20% observed a single time. Sequences were derived from peripheral blood mononuclear cells (PBMCs), sampled when the disease was refractory, from a patient treated with antithyroid drugs. These receptor sequences come from a female donor with Graves disease. CDR3s include the opening cysteine and the closing phenylalanine or tryptophan. The D gene is left open where the match is weak. Rows may omit the clone size; those that give it use once, few, many or a size class.

J | size | length | D | V | CDR3 | DNA
TRBJ1-2 | many | 18 | - | TRBV12-3/TRBV12-4 | CASSPRWVGVPVGYGYTF | TGTGCCAGCAGTCCAAGATGGGTCGGGGTCCCCGTAGGCTATGGCTACACCTTC
TRBJ2-1 | few | 13 | - | TRBV11-3 | CASSLGGVNEQFF | TGTGCCAGCAGCTTAGGTGGGGTCAATGAGCAGTTCTTC
TRBJ1-1 | many | 15 | - | TRBV11-2 | CASSPNRDTVTEAFF | TGTGCCAGCAGCCCTAACAGGGACACTGTGACTGAAGCTTTCTTT
TRBJ1-1 | - | 12 | - | TRBV19 | CASRTGSTEAFF | TGTGCCAGTAGAACAGGGAGCACTGAAGCTTTCTTT
TRBJ1-2 | few | 15 | TRBD1 | TRBV4-1 | CASSQYRDRNYGYTF | TGCGCCAGCAGCCAATACCGGGACAGGAACTATGGCTACACCTTC
TRBJ2-7 | - | 17 | TRBD1 | TRBV4-1 | CASGQAAGTGNSYEQYF | TGCGCCAGCGGCCAAGCGGCCGGGACAGGCAACTCCTACGAGCAGTACTTC
TRBJ1-1 | many | 10 | - | TRBV12-3/TRBV12-4 | CASSNTEAFF | TGTGCCAGCAGTAACACTGAAGCTTTCTTT
TRBJ2-5 | many | 16 | TRBD2 | TRBV6-1 | CASRGLAGGGQETQYF | TGTGCCAGCAGGGGACTAGCGGGAGGAGGGCAAGAGACCCAGTACTTC
TRBJ1-2 | many | 15 | - | TRBV5-1 | CASSLGRAPDYGYTF | TGCGCCAGCAGCTTGGGGCGGGCCCCCGACTATGGCTACACCTTC
TRBJ1-2 | few | 11 | - | TRBV6-2/TRBV6-3 | CASSGGSGYTF | TGTGCCAGCAGTGGAGGTAGTGGCTACACCTTC
TRBJ1-6 | - | 17 | - | TRBV12-3/TRBV12-4 | CASSLRGGQGNNSPLHF | TGTGCCAGCAGCTTACGGGGGGGGCAGGGAAATAATTCACCCCTCCACTTT
TRBJ1-6 | many | 14 | TRBD1 | TRBV12-3/TRBV12-4 | CASRPGGEGSPLHF | TGTGCCAGCAGGCCAGGGGGCGAGGGGTCACCCCTCCACTTT
TRBJ2-6 | many | 15 | - | TRBV5-1 | CASSPGQAGANVLTF | TGCGCCAGCAGCCCGGGACAAGCTGGGGCCAACGTCCTGACTTTC
TRBJ2-5 | many | 15 | TRBD1 | TRBV7-8 | CASSLAGTGEETQYF | TGTGCCAGCAGCTTAGCTGGGACAGGGGAAGAGACCCAGTACTTC
TRBJ2-3 | few | 16 | TRBD2 | TRBV11-2 | CASSPDPGLATDTQYF | TGTGCCAGCAGCCCGGATCCCGGACTAGCCACAGATACGCAGTATTTT
TRBJ2-7 | few | 13 | - | TRBV15 | CATSSLAAYEQYF | TGTGCCACCAGCAGTCTAGCTGCCTACGAGCAGTACTTC
TRBJ2-7 | many | 13 | - | TRBV29-1 | CSVTGESDYEQYF | TGCAGCGTTACGGGGGAATCCGACTACGAGCAGTACTTC
TRBJ1-1 | few | 14 | - | TRBV6-1 | CASTWSGTNTEAFF | TGTGCCAGCACCTGGTCCGGGACGAACACTGAAGCTTTCTTT
TRBJ1-1 | many | 18 | - | TRBV6-2/TRBV6-3 | CASSYTWGTQGRNTEAFF | TGTGCCAGCAGTTACACATGGGGGACTCAGGGAAGGAACACTGAAGCTTTCTTT
TRBJ2-6 | many | 17 | - | TRBV9 | CASSASVYVSGANVLTF | TGTGCCAGCAGCGCAAGTGTGTATGTTTCTGGGGCCAACGTCCTGACTTTC
TRBJ2-7 | many | 15 | - | TRBV2 | CASREGQMSSYEQYF | TGTGCCAGCAGGGAAGGACAGATGAGCTCCTACGAGCAGTACTTC
TRBJ1-2 | many | 14 | - | TRBV30 | CAWSGLKEPYGYTF | TGTGCCTGGAGTGGGCTCAAGGAGCCCTATGGCTACACCTTC
TRBJ1-3 | few | 15 | - | TRBV20-1 | CSARDPRHVGNTIYF | TGCAGTGCTAGAGATCCGAGACACGTCGGAAACACCATATATTTT
TRBJ2-3 | few | 15 | - | TRBV2 | CASSEVSFRTDTQYF | TGTGCCAGCAGTGAAGTGAGTTTTCGGACAGATACGCAGTATTTT
TRBJ2-6 | few | 17 | - | TRBV4-3 | CASSLTWTFSGANVLTF | TGCGCCAGCAGCCTAACGTGGACCTTCTCTGGGGCCAACGTCCTGACTTTC
TRBJ2-7 | - | 13 | - | TRBV30 | CAWGGMGPNEQYF | TGTGCCTGGGGGGGAATGGGACCGAACGAGCAGTACTTC
TRBJ2-7 | - | 16 | - | TRBV28 | CASSLLWARDSYEQHF | TGTGCCAGCAGTTTACTATGGGCCAGGGACTCCTACGAGCAGCACTTC
TRBJ2-7 | few | 14 | - | TRBV9 | CASSVGPTRTEQYF | TGTGCCAGCAGCGTAGGCCCAACTAGAACCGAGCAGTACTTC
TRBJ2-4 | - | 12 | TRBD2 | TRBV24-1 | CATSDFGAGLFF | TGTGCCACCAGTGATTTTGGAGCGGGACTGTTCTTC
TRBJ2-6 | few | 14 | - | TRBV24-1 | CATSDYPGANVLTF | TGTGCCACCAGTGACTATCCTGGGGCCAACGTCCTGACTTTC
TRBJ1-2 | - | 14 | - | TRBV30 | CAWSVLAERKGYTF | TGTGCCTGGAGTGTACTTGCTGAAAGAAAGGGCTACACCTTC
TRBJ1-2 | many | 14 | - | TRBV7-8 | CASSSRDTPYGYTF | TGTGCCAGCAGCTCTCGGGACACCCCCTATGGCTACACCTTC
TRBJ2-5 | many | 14 | - | TRBV12-3/TRBV12-4 | CASSQGGTKETQYF | TGTGCCAGCAGCCAGGGGGGAACGAAAGAGACCCAGTACTTC
TRBJ2-2 | few | 17 | TRBD2 | TRBV27 | CASSLPRTSVGTGELFF | TGTGCCAGCAGTTTACCCCGGACTAGCGTAGGCACCGGGGAGCTGTTTTTT
TRBJ2-7 | few | 17 | TRBD2 | TRBV14 | CASSSQLSGRIGHEQYF | TGTGCCAGCAGCTCGCAACTTAGCGGGAGGATAGGACACGAGCAGTACTTC
TRBJ1-2 | many | 14 | - | TRBV11-1 | CASSFQGSSYGYTF | TGTGCCAGCAGCTTCCAGGGATCTAGCTATGGCTACACCTTC
TRBJ2-7 | - | 15 | TRBD2 | TRBV7-3 | CASSLTGGSSYEQYF | TGTGCCAGCAGCTTAACCGGGGGGAGCTCCTACGAGCAGTACTTC
TRBJ1-4 | many | 14 | - | TRBV28 | CASRRLAANEKLFF | TGTGCCAGCAGAAGGCTGGCGGCTAATGAAAAACTGTTTTTT
TRBJ2-7 | many | 19 | TRBD2 | TRBV19 | CASSQGPGLAGGNTYEQYF | TGTGCCAGTAGCCAAGGACCGGGACTAGCGGGAGGCAATACCTACGAGCAGTACTTC
TRBJ2-7 | few | 13 | - | TRBV18 | CASSTQGAYEQYF | TGTGCCAGCTCAACCCAGGGTGCCTACGAGCAGTACTTC
TRBJ2-5 | few | 14 | TRBD1 | TRBV12-3/TRBV12-4 | CASSRMGQQETQYF | TGTGCCAGCAGCAGGATGGGACAGCAAGAGACCCAGTACTTC
TRBJ1-1 | - | 14 | - | TRBV3-1 | CASSQGTVTTEAFF | TGTGCCAGCAGCCAAGGGACCGTTACCACTGAAGCTTTCTTT
TRBJ2-7 | many | 11 | - | TRBV6-1 | CATTTEYEQYF | TGTGCCACGACAACCGAATACGAGCAGTACTTC
TRBJ1-1 | - | 17 | - | TRBV6-2/TRBV6-3 | CASSYSRWQKERTEAFF | TGTGCCAGCAGTTACTCGAGGTGGCAGAAGGAGAGAACTGAAGCTTTCTTT
TRBJ1-4 | few | 15 | TRBD1 | TRBV20-1 | CSASPRTGSNEKLFF | TGCAGTGCTAGCCCGAGGACAGGGAGTAATGAAAAACTGTTTTTT
TRBJ2-5 | - | 15 | - | TRBV18 | CASSPTTANQETQYF | TGTGCCAGCTCACCAACAACAGCCAACCAAGAGACCCAGTACTTC
TRBJ2-2 | many | 15 | TRBD2 | TRBV6-1 | CASRWGGRNTGELFF | TGTGCCAGCAGGTGGGGCGGGAGAAATACCGGGGAGCTGTTTTTT
TRBJ2-7 | many | 15 | TRBD1 | TRBV12-3/TRBV12-4 | CASSFTIPDRLEQYF | TGTGCCAGCAGTTTTACGATCCCGGACAGGCTCGAGCAGTACTTC
TRBJ2-5 | - | 15 | TRBD2 | TRBV6-1 | CASSPSGGGGETQYF | TGTGCCAGCAGTCCCTCTGGGGGGGGGGGGGAGACCCAGTACTTC
TRBJ1-1 | many | 15 | - | TRBV9 | CASSVGLKGVPEAFF | TGTGCCAGCAGCGTAGGCTTAAAGGGGGTCCCTGAAGCTTTCTTT
TRBJ2-2 | few | 12 | - | TRBV6-1 | CASTKNTGELFF | TGTGCCAGCACAAAAAACACCGGGGAGCTGTTTTTT
TRBJ2-2 | - | 14 | - | TRBV10-3 | CAISESPGGSRLFF | TGTGCCATCAGTGAGTCTCCGGGCGGCTCACGGCTGTTTTTT
TRBJ2-7 | few | 12 | TRBD2 | TRBV29-1 | CSVTSGRGEQYF | TGCAGCGTTACTAGCGGGAGAGGTGAGCAGTACTTC
TRBJ2-7 | many | 14 | - | TRBV7-2 | CASSGQWSSYEQYF | TGTGCCAGCAGCGGACAGTGGAGCTCCTACGAGCAGTACTTC
TRBJ2-1 | - | 15 | - | TRBV12-3/TRBV12-4 | CASSFNPGLVNEQFF | TGTGCCAGCAGTTTCAACCCGGGACTTGTCAATGAGCAGTTCTTC